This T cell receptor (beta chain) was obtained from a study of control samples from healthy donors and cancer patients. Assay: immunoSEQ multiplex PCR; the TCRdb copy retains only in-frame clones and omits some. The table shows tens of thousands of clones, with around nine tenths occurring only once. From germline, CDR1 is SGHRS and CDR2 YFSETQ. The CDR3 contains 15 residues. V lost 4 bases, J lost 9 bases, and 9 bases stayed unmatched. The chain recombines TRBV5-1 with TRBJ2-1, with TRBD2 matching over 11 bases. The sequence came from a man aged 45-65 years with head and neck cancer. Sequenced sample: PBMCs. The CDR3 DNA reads TGCGCCAGCAGCCTAACTAGCGGGAGTGGTAGTGAGCAGTTCTTC. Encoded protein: CASSLTSGSGSEQFF.